This TCR beta chain is from a study of blood T cell repertoires in COVID-19. Here immunoSEQ multiplex PCR was the method, and the copy in TCRdb shows in-frame clones only, minus some. The table includes 90,000 to 100,000 clones, approximately 90% detected once. The sample comprised peripheral blood. This clonotype originated in a human donor in a cohort sampled during active COVID-19.

DNA of the CDR3: TGTGCCAGCAGAGCCCGCCGGACAGGGGGCGCGTCGGAGACCCAGTACTTC. This sequence encodes CASRARRTGGASETQYF. The chain uses TRBV27 and TRBJ2-5; TRBD1 aligns across 11 bases. Germline assignment: CDR1 MNHEY and CDR2 SMNVEV (reference sequence). Trimming at V came to 6 bases and at J to 5 bases, leaving 14 bases not matched to a gene. This CDR3 region has 17 residues.